This T cell receptor beta chain was recorded in a study of shared clonotypes between healthy human individuals (dated by TCRdb to about 2020). About the full investigation: A couple of women and a few men aged 18 to 49 years were included in the cohort. For each donor, three plates each were used for CD4 naive and CD4 memory, two plates were used for CD8 naive, and one plate was used for CD8 memory. Blood TCR repertoires of about five healthy adults were deeply sequenced to estimate repertoire size and the extent of clonotype sharing between individuals. Different laboratories and diverse techniques were used to prepare libraries and sequence TCR repertoires, to increase sequencing depth and limit assay-specific biases. Leukapheresis yielded between about 0.94 and 8.9 billion PBMCs per donor.

Using the deep immunoSEQ assay, TCR CDR3 regions were amplified from genomic DNA by multiplex PCR. For each cell subset, the extracted genomic DNA was distributed evenly across all wells of several immunoSEQ 96-well plates, and each plate served as one replicate. Each replicate PCR for sorted subsets received about 0.2 ug genomic DNA, equal to about 30,000 T cell genomes. The purified libraries were quantified using a Qubit 3.0 fluorometer, sized with a Bioanalyzer 2100, and then quantified again using the KAPA Library Quantification kit. Every immunoSEQ 96-well plate was sequenced on a separate single-read 150-cycle Illumina NextSeq 550 flow cell. Concerning the study's data processing: Because only junctional sequences without quality scores were contained in the immunoSEQ output, filtering matching that applied to full-length reads could not be performed. To assign V/J genes and CDR3, sequences were annotated against IMGT germline references using PyIR, a Python wrapper for IgBLAST v1.9. Any read was removed if the V/J assignment was weak (E-value above 1e-6), the CDR3 was missing, or the read contained stop codons, out-of-frame junctions, or ambiguous translated residues. V3J clonotypes were defined by identical inferred V gene, J gene, and CDR3 amino acid sequence. Percentage overlap between repertoires was calculated by dividing the number of shared unique clonotypes by the size of the smaller repertoire. RTK rarefaction, the Chao1 estimator, and Recon v2.1 estimates of unobserved clonotypes were used to assess repertoire richness. Generation probabilities for all TCRbeta clonotypes obtained by the gDNA method from several donors were computed using OLGA. TCRdb holds this immuneACCESS table with in-frame rearrangements only. Some clones are missing; in checked studies, unresolved V genes explain under half, and the rest has no known cause. V and J calls plus clone size are reproduced from that table; the DNA served to infer D and trimming. The sample table records about a million clones; about 76% of these occur just once. Clones ranked in the top ten supply about 1.4% of the sample.

The study at large found these results: Based on pairwise subsampling, the degree of clonotype sharing among donors was expected to be affected by sequencing depth. Because the study included a small number of donors, the genetic and exposure-history diversity represented was limited. Sharing across a few donors was observed for approximately 5% of naive CD4, under 4% of naive CD8, 2% to 2.5% of memory CD4, and around 0.44% of memory CD8 clonotypes. Rarefaction of sorted-subset datasets indicated incomplete sequencing despite the large sequencing depth. Sampling was restricted to blood, and TCR repertoires in tissue are likely to differ from TCR repertoires in blood. Estimated clonotype richness was generally larger for naive than for memory subsets. Compared with non-shared clonotypes, the clonotypes found in all four sorted-subset donors had higher generation probabilities.

Taken from cysteine to phenylalanine, the CDR3 has 15 residues. Only the CDR3 region is kept as DNA, spanning 45 bases read in frame from base 1. Reading the germline V gene gives CDR1 MNHNS and CDR2 SASEGT. V was cut back by 9 bases and J by 2 bases, leaving a gap of 17 bases between them. Healthy HIV-negative adults with no recently reported acute infections or vaccinations were included as donors. Only Caucasian adults living in Nashville, Tennessee, USA were represented among the donors. CD4+ T cells were enriched through magnetic negative selection, after which naive cells were positively selected on CD45RA and the remaining negative fraction served as the memory subset. After blood collection by leukapheresis, PBMCs were isolated using Ficoll-Histopaque density gradient centrifugation and then cryopreserved in the vapor phase of liquid nitrogen. Analytical flow cytometry was used to check the purity and quantity of each magnetically sorted T cell population. Genomic DNA was isolated from each sorted fraction and quantified by UV absorbance on a Nanodrop 2000c.

Regarding this clone: No antigen is known for it. There are no base qualities to consult, and no much larger clone falls within one base.

The sample consisted of memory CD4+ T cells sorted from blood. The sample's cell subset or site label is to be understood as: CD45RA-negative fraction. The source of this sequence is a man aged 18 to 30 in good health. In this chain, TRBV6-1 is recombined with TRBJ1-5; a tentative D call is TRBD1 (5 bases match). The CDR3 in this case is CASMGVGLGNQPQHF. The base sequence is TGTGCCAGTATGGGGGTCGGCCTTGGCAATCAGCCCCAGCATTTT.